The rows below give T cell receptor beta chains drawn from one sample of a study of blood T cells in healthy people across ages. TCRdb analysed the 5' RACE reads with MiXCR anew, one entry per CDR3 protein. The sample shows about 1,400,000 distinct CDR3 sequences, around 39% of them seen only once. Source material: blood. The receptors come from a woman younger than 35 in good health. CDR3s include the opening cysteine and the closing phenylalanine or tryptophan. Each record gives: J gene, V gene, CDR3 protein.

TRBJ2-7	TRBV6-1	CASNADREGSYEQYF
NA	TRBV10-3	CAISEPEAGGLYEQYF
TRBJ2-3	TRBV20-1	CSARDRGLADTQYF
TRBJ1-5	TRBV6-1	CASSGLFLGGYSDQPQHF
TRBJ2-5	TRBV5-1	CASSLGRLAGGYEETQYF
TRBJ2-1	TRBV5-1	CASRLADEQFF
TRBJ1-2	TRBV6-5	CASSLGTGTRGYTF
TRBJ2-7	TRBV4-1	CASSQEWATRNEQYF
TRBJ2-7	TRBV6-5	CASRGASSNEQYF
TRBJ2-7	TRBV7-2	CASSSGPTHFYEQYF
TRBJ2-7	TRBV4-2	CASSQDSGSVEQYF
TRBJ2-7	TRBV10-3	CAISEARGDEQYF
TRBJ2-3	TRBV29-1	CSVGVNGGSEDTQYF
TRBJ2-1	TRBV5-1	CASSPGSNEQFF
TRBJ2-1	TRBV6-6	CASRITGGSPYNEQFF